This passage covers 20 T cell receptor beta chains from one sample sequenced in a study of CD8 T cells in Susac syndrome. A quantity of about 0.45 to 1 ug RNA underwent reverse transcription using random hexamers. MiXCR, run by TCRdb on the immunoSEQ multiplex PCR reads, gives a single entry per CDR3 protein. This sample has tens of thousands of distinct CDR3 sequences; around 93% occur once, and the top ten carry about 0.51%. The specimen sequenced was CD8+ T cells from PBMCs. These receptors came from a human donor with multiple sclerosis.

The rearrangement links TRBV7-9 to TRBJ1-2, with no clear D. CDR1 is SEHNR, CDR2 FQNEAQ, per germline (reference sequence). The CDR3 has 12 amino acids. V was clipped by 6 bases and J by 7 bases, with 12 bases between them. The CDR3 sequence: CASSVGWVGYTF. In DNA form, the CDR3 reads TGTGCCAGCAGTGTCGGGTGGGTTGGCTACACCTTC.

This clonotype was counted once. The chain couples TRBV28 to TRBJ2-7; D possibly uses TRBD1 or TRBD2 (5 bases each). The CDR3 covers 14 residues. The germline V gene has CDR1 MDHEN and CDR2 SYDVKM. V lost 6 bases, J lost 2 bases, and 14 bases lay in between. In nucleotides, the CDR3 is TGTGCCAGCAGCAGATACGGGGCCACCTACGAGCAGTACTTC. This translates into CASSRYGATYEQYF. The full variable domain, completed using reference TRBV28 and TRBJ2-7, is DVKVTQSSRYLVKRTGEKVFLECVQDMDHENMFWYRQDPGLGLRLIYFSYDVKMKEKGDIPEGYSVSREKKERFSLILESASTNQTSMYLCASSRYGATYEQYFGPGTRLTVT.

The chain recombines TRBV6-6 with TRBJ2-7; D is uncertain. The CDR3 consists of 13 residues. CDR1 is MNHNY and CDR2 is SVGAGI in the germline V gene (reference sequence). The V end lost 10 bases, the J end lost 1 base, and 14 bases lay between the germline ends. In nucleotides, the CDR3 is TGTGCCACCTCTTACAGTCATTCCTACGAGCAGTACTTC. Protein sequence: CATSYSHSYEQYF.

The CDR3 sequence: CASSGNNRVYEQYF. The DNA of the CDR3 is TGTGCCAGCAGTGGCAACAACCGGGTCTACGAGCAGTACTTC. The chain links TRBV2 to TRBJ2-7, with D uncertain. The V gene lost 4 bases and the J gene lost 3 bases, with 13 bases spanning the gap. The CDR3 is made up of 14 amino acids. Germline CDR1 reads SNHLY; CDR2 reads FYNNEI.

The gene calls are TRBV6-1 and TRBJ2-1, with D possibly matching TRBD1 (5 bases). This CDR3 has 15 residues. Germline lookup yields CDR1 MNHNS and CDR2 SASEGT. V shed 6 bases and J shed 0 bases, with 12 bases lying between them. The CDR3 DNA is TGTGCCAGCAGCCTCGTTCAGGGCTCCTACAATGAGCAGTTCTTC. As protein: CASSLVQGSYNEQFF.

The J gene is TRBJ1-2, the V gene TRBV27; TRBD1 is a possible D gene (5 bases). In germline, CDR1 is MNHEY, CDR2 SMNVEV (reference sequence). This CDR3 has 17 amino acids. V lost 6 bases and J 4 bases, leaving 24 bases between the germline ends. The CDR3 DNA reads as TGTGCCAGCAGATACCGCTCCGATGAAGGACAAATCTATGGCTACACCTTC. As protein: CASRYRSDEGQIYGYTF.

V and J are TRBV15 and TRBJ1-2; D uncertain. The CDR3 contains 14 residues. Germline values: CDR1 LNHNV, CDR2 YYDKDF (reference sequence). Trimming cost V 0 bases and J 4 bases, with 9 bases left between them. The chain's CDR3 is CATSRDHSSYGYTF. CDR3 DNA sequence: TGTGCCACCAGCAGAGACCACAGCTCCTATGGCTACACCTTC.

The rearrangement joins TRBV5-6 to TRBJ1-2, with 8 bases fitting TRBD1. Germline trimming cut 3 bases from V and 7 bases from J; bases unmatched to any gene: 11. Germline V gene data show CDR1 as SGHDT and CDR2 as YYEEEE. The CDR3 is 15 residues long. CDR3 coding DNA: TGTGCCAGCAGCTCCTCACTACAGGGGGATGGTGGCTACACCTTC. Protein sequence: CASSSSLQGDGGYTF.

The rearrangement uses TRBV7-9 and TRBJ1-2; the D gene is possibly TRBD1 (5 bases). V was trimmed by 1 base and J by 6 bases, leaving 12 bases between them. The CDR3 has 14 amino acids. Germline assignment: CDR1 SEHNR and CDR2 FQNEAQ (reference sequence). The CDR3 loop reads CASSLDPGLDGYTF. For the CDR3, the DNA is TGTGCCAGCAGCTTAGATCCAGGGTTAGATGGCTACACCTTC.

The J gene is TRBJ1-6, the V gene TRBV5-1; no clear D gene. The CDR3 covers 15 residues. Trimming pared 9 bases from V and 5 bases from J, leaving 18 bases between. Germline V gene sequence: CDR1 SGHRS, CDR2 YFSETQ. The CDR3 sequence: CATSPGQTHNSPLHF. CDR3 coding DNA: TGCGCCACCAGTCCGGGCCAGACCCATAATTCACCCCTCCACTTT.

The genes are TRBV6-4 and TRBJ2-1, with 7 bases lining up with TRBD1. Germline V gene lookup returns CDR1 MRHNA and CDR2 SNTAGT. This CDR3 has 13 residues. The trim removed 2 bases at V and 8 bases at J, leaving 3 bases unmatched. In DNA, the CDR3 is TGTGCCAGCAGTGACAGTCAGGGGGATGAGCAGTTCTTC. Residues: CASSDSQGDEQFF.

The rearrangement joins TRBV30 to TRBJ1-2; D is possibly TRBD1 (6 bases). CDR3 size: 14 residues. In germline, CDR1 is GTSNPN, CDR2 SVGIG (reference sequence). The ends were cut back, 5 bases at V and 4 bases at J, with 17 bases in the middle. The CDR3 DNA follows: TGTGCCTGGGATCCAGGGGCGTCGTCCTATGGCTACACCTTC. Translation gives CAWDPGASSYGYTF. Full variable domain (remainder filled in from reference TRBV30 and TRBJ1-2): SQTIHQWPATLVQPVGSPLSLECTVEGTSNPNLYWYRQAAGRGLQLLFYSVGIGQISSEVPQNLSASRPQDRQFILSSKKLLLSDSGFYLCAWDPGASSYGYTFGSGTRLTVV.

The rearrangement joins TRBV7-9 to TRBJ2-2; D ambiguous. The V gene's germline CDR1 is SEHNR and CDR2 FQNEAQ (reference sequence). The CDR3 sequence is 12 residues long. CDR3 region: CADGRDTGELFF. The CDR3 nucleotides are TGTGCGGACGGGCGTGACACCGGGGAGCTGTTTTTT.

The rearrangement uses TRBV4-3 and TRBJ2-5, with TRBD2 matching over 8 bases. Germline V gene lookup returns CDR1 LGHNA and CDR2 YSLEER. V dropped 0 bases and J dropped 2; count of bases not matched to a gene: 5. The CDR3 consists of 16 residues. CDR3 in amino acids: CASSQEAGGLQETQYF. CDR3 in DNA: TGCGCCAGCAGCCAAGAGGCGGGGGGTTTACAAGAGACCCAGTACTTC.

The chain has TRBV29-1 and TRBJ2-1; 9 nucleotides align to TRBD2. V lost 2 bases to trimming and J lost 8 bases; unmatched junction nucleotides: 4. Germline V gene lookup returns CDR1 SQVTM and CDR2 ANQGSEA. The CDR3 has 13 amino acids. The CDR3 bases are TGCAGCGTTGAAAGCGGGGGGTTAGATGAGCAGTTCTTC. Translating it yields CSVESGGLDEQFF.

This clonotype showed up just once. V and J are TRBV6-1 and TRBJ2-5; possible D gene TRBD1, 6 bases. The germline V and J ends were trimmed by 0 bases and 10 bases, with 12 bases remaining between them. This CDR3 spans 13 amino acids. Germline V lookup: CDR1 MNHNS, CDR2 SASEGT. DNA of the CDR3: TGTGCCAGCAGTGAAGCGAGAGGGGGTGACCAGTACTTC. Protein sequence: CASSEARGGDQYF.

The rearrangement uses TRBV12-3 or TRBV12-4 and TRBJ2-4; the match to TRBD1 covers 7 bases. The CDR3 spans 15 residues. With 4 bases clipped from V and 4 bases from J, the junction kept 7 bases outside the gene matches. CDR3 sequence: CASSSIRDRKNIQYF. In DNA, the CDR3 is TGTGCCAGCAGTTCAATCCGGGACAGAAAAAACATTCAGTACTTC.

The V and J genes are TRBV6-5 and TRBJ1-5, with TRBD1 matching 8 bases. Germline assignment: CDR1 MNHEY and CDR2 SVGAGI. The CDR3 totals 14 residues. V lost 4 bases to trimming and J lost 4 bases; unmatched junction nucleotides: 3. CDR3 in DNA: TGTGCCAGCAGTTGGACAGGGCTTAATCAGCCCCAGCATTTT. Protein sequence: CASSWTGLNQPQHF.

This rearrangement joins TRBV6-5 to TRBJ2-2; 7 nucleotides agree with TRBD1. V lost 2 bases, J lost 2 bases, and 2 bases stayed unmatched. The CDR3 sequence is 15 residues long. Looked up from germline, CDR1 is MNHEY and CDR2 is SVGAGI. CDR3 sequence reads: CASSYGQANTGELFF. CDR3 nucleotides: TGTGCCAGCAGTTACGGACAGGCCAACACCGGGGAGCTGTTTTTT.

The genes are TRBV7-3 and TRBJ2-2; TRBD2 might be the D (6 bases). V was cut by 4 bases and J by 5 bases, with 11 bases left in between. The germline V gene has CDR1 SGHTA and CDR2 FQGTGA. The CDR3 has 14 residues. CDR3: CASSWGVMTGELFF. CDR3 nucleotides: TGTGCCAGCAGCTGGGGGGTGATGACCGGGGAGCTGTTTTTT.